What follows is one TCR beta chain and its context. The antigen is undetermined. Repertoires were generated with immunoSEQ multiplex PCR, while TCRdb's copy carries only in-frame clones and drops some. The sample includes about 260,000 clones, more than 80% of them seen just once. The source of the sample is a study of T cell responses to AZD1222 COVID-19 vaccine. Study-level points and caveats: Repertoire collection took place solely once the T cell response had peaked. Close to half of spike-specific TCRs reportedly recognize unmutated variant regions. The sample set comprised mostly white British donors with more females, and clonal diversity was possibly underestimated.

V lost 0 bases, J lost 3 bases, and 6 bases stayed unmatched. CDR1 and CDR2 from the germline V gene are SGHNT and YYREEE (reference sequence). CDR3 size: 16 residues. The V call is TRBV5-4, the J call TRBJ1-2; 9 nucleotides align to TRBD1. The specimen was peripheral blood, collected on day 0 of AZD1222 vaccination. This TCR was sampled from an adult in good health. CDR3 residues: CASSLDRGLAYYGYTF. The CDR3 nucleotides are TGTGCCAGCAGCTTGGACAGGGGGCTAGCCTACTATGGCTACACCTTC.